This T cell receptor beta chain was documented in a study of cytotoxic CD8 clonotypes in ibrutinib-treated CLL. Study details: Included were about 11 relapsed/refractory and some 15 treatment-naive patients, of whom around 17 were IGHV unmutated. Sample averages reached 250,000 to 300,000 productive templates and 80,000 to 100,000 productive rearrangements. Study-wide findings and caveats: Clonality went up at ibrutinib response and then declined back toward baseline at progression. Public clonotypes (which were uncommon) either contracted or remained stable on treatment.

V shed 8 bases and J 2 bases; nucleotides not matched to a gene: 6. CDR1 is LNHDA and CDR2 is SQIVND in the germline V gene (reference sequence). CDR3 length: 15 amino acids. Assay: immunoSEQ multiplex PCR; the TCRdb copy retains only in-frame clones and omits some. Of tens of thousands of clones in the sample, 90% were seen once. This clone occurred a few times. Its antigen is still unknown. This chain uses TRBV19 with TRBJ2-6; 7 bases fit TRBD1. Material: PBMCs, obtained after 12 months of ibrutinib treatment. The source is a human donor with chronic lymphocytic leukemia. The CDR3: CASDLGGPGANVLTF. The DNA of the CDR3 is TGTGCCAGTGATTTAGGGGGCCCTGGGGCCAACGTCCTGACTTTC.